This passage covers 17 T cell receptor beta chains from one sample sequenced in a study of precursors of human CD4 cytotoxic T cells. Using its own MiXCR run on the reads, TCRdb lists one record per CDR3 protein. The table shows about 760 distinct CDR3 sequences, with about an eighth occurring only once. Bulk UMI-based sequencing covered sorted CD4+ central memory, effector memory, IL-7R-high and IL-7R-negative TEMRA subsets. Sample: memory CD4+ T cells from blood (PBMCs). The receptor source for this set is a human donor in good health.

In its sample, this clonotype is large. This chain connects TRBV29-1 to TRBJ2-3; D uncertain. Looked up from germline, CDR1 is SQVTM and CDR2 is ANQGSEA. The CDR3 extends over 14 amino acids. Trimming took off 6 bases at V and 0 bases at J, with 13 bases between the two ends. In DNA, the CDR3 is TGCAGCGTGAAAAGGACGTCTAGCACAGATACGCAGTATTTT. Protein: CSVKRTSSTDTQYF.

This clonotype is large (0.1 to 1%) in the sample. The chain couples TRBV6-5 to TRBJ2-1, with 9 nucleotides matching TRBD2. V dropped 6 bases and J dropped 9; count of bases not matched to a gene: 6. Germline assignment: CDR1 MNHEY and CDR2 SVGAGI. The CDR3 runs 13 residues. The CDR3 loop reads CASRIGTSTEQFF. The CDR3 bases are TGTGCCAGCAGAATCGGGACTAGCACTGAGCAGTTCTTC.

This chain joins TRBV12-3 or TRBV12-4 and TRBJ1-2; TRBD1 agrees at 8 bases. The J segment lost 2 bases and the V segment lost 3 bases, leaving 2 bases of the junction unmatched. The CDR3 runs to 14 residues. The DNA for the CDR3 is TGTGCCAGCAGTTTGGACAGGGCCAACTATGGCTACACCTTC. It specifies CASSLDRANYGYTF.

This clonotype qualifies as large (0.1 to 1%). This chain uses TRBV7-2 with TRBJ2-2; a possible D gene is TRBD1 (6 bases). Trimming pared 2 bases from V and 1 base from J, leaving 8 bases between. Per germline, CDR1 SGHTA and CDR2 FQGNSA. This CDR3 contains 15 residues. CDR3 nucleotide sequence: TGTGCCAGCAGCTTACGACAGGTGAACACCGGGGAGCTGTTTTTT. It translates to CASSLRQVNTGELFF.

This clonotype occurred a few times. The CDR3 region is CASNFGMGETQYF. The CDR3 nucleotides read TGCGCCAGCAATTTTGGAATGGGAGAGACCCAGTACTTC. This rearrangement joins TRBV5-1 to TRBJ2-5, with D hard to call. Germline CDR1 and CDR2: SGHRS and YFSETQ. This CDR3 has 13 residues. V was shortened by 6 bases and J by 4 bases, with 13 bases between the two germline ends.

The chain is built from TRBV5-1 and TRBJ1-1; D not certain. Deletions cut 0 bases from V and 2 bases from J, with 5 bases between. This CDR3 comprises 13 residues. Germline V CDR1 and CDR2: SGHRS, YFSETQ. The CDR3 spells CASSLAENTEAFF. CDR3 bases: TGCGCCAGCAGCTTGGCCGAAAACACTGAAGCTTTCTTT.

The sample holds a few counts of this clonotype. The J gene is TRBJ1-5, the V gene TRBV11-2; D remains ambiguous. V was shortened by 1 base and J by 0 bases, with 10 bases between the two germline ends. From germline, CDR1 is SGHAT and CDR2 FQNNGV. CDR3 size: 16 residues. The CDR3 coding sequence is TGTGCCAGCAGCTTAGCGGTCGGGTTTAGCAATCAGCCCCAGCATTTT. This translates into CASSLAVGFSNQPQHF.

In its sample, this clonotype is large (0.1 to 1%). The gene calls are TRBV7-9 and TRBJ2-1; D unclear. The germline CDR1 and CDR2 sequences are SEHNR and FQNEAQ (reference sequence). V was shortened by 0 bases and J by 0 bases, with 6 bases between the two germline ends. The CDR3 consists of 15 residues. CDR3 nucleotide sequence: TGTGCCAGCAGCTTAGCGTGGAGCTCCTACAATGAGCAGTTCTTC. This gives the protein CASSLAWSSYNEQFF.

The chain links TRBV12-3 or TRBV12-4 to TRBJ2-3, with D maybe TRBD2 (5 bases). Trimming stripped 5 bases from V and 3 bases from J, with 18 bases between. The CDR3 loop spans 16 amino acids. CDR3 sequence (DNA): TGTGCCAGCAGTCGCTTCGGGGAAGCGAGGACAGATACGCAGTATTTT. Residues: CASSRFGEARTDTQYF.

V gene TRBV4-3 combines with J gene TRBJ1-5, with D possibly TRBD1 on 6 matching bases. Trimming shortened V by 0 bases and J by 2 bases, and 23 bases separated the two germline ends. The germline CDR1 and CDR2 sequences are LGHNA and YSLEER. This CDR3 has 20 residues. The CDR3 is CASSQEVYRSGATGNQPQHF. Written as DNA, the CDR3 is TGCGCCAGCAGCCAAGAAGTCTACCGCTCGGGGGCCACGGGCAATCAGCCCCAGCATTTT.

This chain links TRBV7-2 with TRBJ2-7; tentatively, D is TRBD2 (5 bases). CDR3 length: 14 amino acids. V lost 1 base, J lost 1 base, and 8 bases lay in between. Germline loops: CDR1 SGHTA, CDR2 FQGNSA. Here the CDR3 reads CASSLGGPSYEQYF. Written as DNA, the CDR3 is TGTGCCAGCAGCTTAGGCGGGCCTTCCTACGAGCAGTACTTC.

The chain links TRBV18 to TRBJ2-5; no definite D call. V was clipped by 3 bases and J by 4 bases, with 6 bases between them. Germline V CDR1 and CDR2: KGHSH, LQKENI. The CDR3 extends over 12 amino acids. Here the CDR3 reads CASSPGLETQYF. Here the CDR3 DNA reads TGTGCCAGCTCACCTGGGCTAGAGACCCAGTACTTC. The whole variable domain, remainder taken from reference TRBV18 and TRBJ2-5, is NAGVMQNPRHLVRRRGQEARLRCSPMKGHSHVYWYRQLPEEGLKFMVYLQKENIIDESGMPKERFSAEFPKEGPSILRIQQVVRGDSAAYFCASSPGLETQYFGPGTRLLVL.

This clonotype is judged large. The gene calls are TRBV20-1 and TRBJ1-5; possible D gene TRBD1, 5 bases. Germline CDR1 and CDR2: DFQATT and SNEGSKA (reference sequence). Between the trimmed V and J ends, which lost 3 bases and 11 bases, there was a span of 14 bases. The CDR3 is 12 amino acids. The CDR3, as DNA: TGCAGTGCTAGGGGTCGGGGGGAAGCCCAGCATTTT. Its translation is CSARGRGEAQHF.

This rearrangement joins TRBV5-5 to TRBJ2-5, with 11 bases identical to TRBD2. The CDR3 is made up of 18 amino acids. Unmatched junction bases numbered 9, after V lost 0 bases and J lost 2 bases. Germline V gene sequence: CDR1 SGHKS, CDR2 YYEKEE (reference sequence). CDR3 nucleotides: TGTGCCAGCAGCTTGGGCCCATCCGGGACTAGCGGACAAGAGACCCAGTACTTC. Amino acids: CASSLGPSGTSGQETQYF.

This clonotype ranks as large. The chain is built from TRBV29-1 and TRBJ2-7; TRBD1 aligns across 9 bases. The germline V gene has CDR1 SQVTM and CDR2 ANQGSEA. This CDR3 has 13 residues. V was pared by 4 bases and J by 6 bases, with 7 bases of the junction left unmatched. This chain's CDR3 is CSVGTGTGREQYV. Written as DNA, the CDR3 is TGCAGCGTTGGGACCGGGACAGGGCGCGAGCAGTACGTC.

Details on this clonotype: A much more abundant neighbour one base away suggests this may be a read error. This sequence joins TRBV29-1 and TRBJ2-7, with D perhaps given as TRBD1 or TRBD2 (5 bases each). The CDR3 spans 13 residues. V gave up 7 bases and J gave up 11 bases, with 24 bases separating them. Looked up from germline, CDR1 is SQVTM and CDR2 is ANQGSEA. CDR3: CSALGSGTSREYF. The CDR3 coding sequence is TGCAGCGCCCTCGGATCCGGGACGTCCAGGGAGTACTTC.

This clonotype has just a few counts. V usage is TRBV29-1 and J usage is TRBJ1-2, with a tentative D call TRBD1 (6 bases). The CDR3 has 12 residues. Germline V gene data show CDR1 as SQVTM and CDR2 as ANQGSEA. Deletions cut 6 bases from V and 0 bases from J, with 8 bases between. CDR3 DNA sequence: TGCAGCGTGGACAGCTCTAACTATGGCTACACCTTC. Translating it yields CSVDSSNYGYTF.